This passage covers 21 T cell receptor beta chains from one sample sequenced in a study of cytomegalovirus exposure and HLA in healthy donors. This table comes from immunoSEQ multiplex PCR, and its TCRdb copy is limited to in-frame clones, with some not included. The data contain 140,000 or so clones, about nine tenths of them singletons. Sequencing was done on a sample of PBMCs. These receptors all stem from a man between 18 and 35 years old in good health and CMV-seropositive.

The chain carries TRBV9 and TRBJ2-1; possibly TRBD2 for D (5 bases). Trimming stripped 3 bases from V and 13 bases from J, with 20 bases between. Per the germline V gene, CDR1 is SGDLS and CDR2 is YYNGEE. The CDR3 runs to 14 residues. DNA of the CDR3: TGTGCCAGCAGCGCCCCCTACGCTAGCAGCCTACAGTTCTTC. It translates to CASSAPYASSLQFF. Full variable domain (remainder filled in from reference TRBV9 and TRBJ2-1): DSGVTQTPKHLITATGQRVTLRCSPRSGDLSVYWYQQSLDQGLQFLIQYYNGEERAKGNILERFSAQQFPDLHSELNLSSLELGDSALYFCASSAPYASSLQFFGPGTRLTVL.

The CDR3 bases are TGTGCCAGCAGCTTAGCTTTAACTGGAAACACCATATATTTT. It translates to CASSLALTGNTIYF. The chain has TRBV7-9 and TRBJ1-3; D unresolved. CDR1 and CDR2 (germline): SEHNR, FQNEAQ (reference sequence). V was trimmed by 0 bases and J by 2 bases, leaving 5 bases between them. The CDR3 consists of 14 residues.

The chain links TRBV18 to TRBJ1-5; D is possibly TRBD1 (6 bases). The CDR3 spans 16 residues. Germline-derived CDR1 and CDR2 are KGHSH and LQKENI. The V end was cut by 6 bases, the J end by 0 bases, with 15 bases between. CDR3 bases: TGTGCCAGCTCCACGTCGACAGGTAATAGCAATCAGCCCCAGCATTTT. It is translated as CASSTSTGNSNQPQHF.

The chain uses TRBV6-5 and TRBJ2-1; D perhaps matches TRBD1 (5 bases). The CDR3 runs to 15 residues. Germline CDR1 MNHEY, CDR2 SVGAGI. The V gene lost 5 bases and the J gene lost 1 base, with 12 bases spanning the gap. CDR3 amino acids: CASSAAGISYNEQFF. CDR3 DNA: TGTGCCAGCAGTGCCGCAGGGATTTCCTACAATGAGCAGTTCTTC.

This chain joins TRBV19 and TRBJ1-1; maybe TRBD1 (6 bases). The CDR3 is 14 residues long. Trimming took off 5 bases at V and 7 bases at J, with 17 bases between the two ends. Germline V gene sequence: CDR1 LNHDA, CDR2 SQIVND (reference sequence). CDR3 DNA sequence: TGTGCCAGTAGTGGGGGGGCCCAAGGACATGAAGCTTTCTTT. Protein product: CASSGGAQGHEAFF. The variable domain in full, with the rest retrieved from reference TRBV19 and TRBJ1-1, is DGGITQSPKYLFRKEGQNVTLSCEQNLNHDAMYWYRQDPGQGLRLIYYSQIVNDFQKGDIAEGYSVSREKKESFPLTVTSAQKNPTAFYLCASSGGAQGHEAFFGQGTRLTVV.

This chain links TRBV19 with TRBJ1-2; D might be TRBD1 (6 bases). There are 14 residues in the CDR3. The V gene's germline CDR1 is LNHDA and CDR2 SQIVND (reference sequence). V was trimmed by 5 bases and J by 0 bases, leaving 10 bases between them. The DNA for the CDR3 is TGTGCCAGTAGTCGACAGGCCTCTAACTATGGCTACACCTTC. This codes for CASSRQASNYGYTF.

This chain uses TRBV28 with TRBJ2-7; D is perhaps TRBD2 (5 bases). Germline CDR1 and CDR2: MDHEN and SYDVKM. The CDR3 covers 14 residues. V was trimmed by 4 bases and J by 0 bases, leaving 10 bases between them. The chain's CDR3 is CASSSADSSYEQYF. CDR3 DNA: TGTGCCAGCAGTTCCGCGGACTCCTCCTACGAGCAGTACTTC.

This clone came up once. CDR3 DNA sequence: TGTGCCAGCAGCTTAGGGGTAGCGGGAGGCTCCTACAATGAGCAGTTCTTC. Translated: CASSLGVAGGSYNEQFF. The rearrangement joins TRBV7-6 to TRBJ2-1; 10 bases are a match to TRBD2. Germline V lookup: CDR1 SGHVS, CDR2 FNYEAQ. The V and J ends lost 1 base and 0 bases, in that order; junction bases with no gene match: 3. The CDR3 covers 17 residues.

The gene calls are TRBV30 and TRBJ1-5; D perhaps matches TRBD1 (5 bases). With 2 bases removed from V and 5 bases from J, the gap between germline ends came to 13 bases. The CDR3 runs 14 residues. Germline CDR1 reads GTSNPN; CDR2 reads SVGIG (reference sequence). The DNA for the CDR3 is TGTGCCTGGAGTCTCGGGACTCTCCATCAGCCCCAGCATTTT. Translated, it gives CAWSLGTLHQPQHF. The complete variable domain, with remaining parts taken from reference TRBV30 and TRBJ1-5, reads SQTIHQWPATLVQPVGSPLSLECTVEGTSNPNLYWYRQAAGRGLQLLFYSVGIGQISSEVPQNLSASRPQDRQFILSSKKLLLSDSGFYLCAWSLGTLHQPQHFGDGTRLSIL.

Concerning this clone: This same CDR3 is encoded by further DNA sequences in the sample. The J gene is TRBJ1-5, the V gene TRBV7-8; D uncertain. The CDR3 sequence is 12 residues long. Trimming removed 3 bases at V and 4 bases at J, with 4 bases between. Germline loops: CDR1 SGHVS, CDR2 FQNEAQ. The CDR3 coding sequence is TGTGCCAGCAGCTTGTTAAATCAGCCCCAGCATTTT. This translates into CASSLLNQPQHF. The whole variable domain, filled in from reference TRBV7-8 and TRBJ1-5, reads GAGVSQSPRYKVAKRGQDVALRCDPISGHVSLFWYQQALGQGPEFLTYFQNEAQLDKSGLPSDRFFAERPEGSVSTLKIQRTQQEDSAVYLCASSLLNQPQHFGDGTRLSIL.

The CDR3: CASSLGRGQPQHF. Here the CDR3 DNA reads TGTGCCAGCAGTTTGGGGAGAGGTCAGCCCCAGCATTTT. The rearrangement links TRBV27 to TRBJ1-5; D is uncertain. This CDR3 has 13 amino acids. The V end lost 3 bases, the J end lost 6 bases, and 9 bases lay between the germline ends. In germline, CDR1 is MNHEY, CDR2 SMNVEV (reference sequence).

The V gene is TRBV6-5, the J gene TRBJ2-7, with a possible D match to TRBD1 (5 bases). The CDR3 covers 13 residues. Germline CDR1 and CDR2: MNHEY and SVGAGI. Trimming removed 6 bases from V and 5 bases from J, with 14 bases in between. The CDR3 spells CASSQWTKHEQYF. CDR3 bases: TGTGCCAGCAGCCAATGGACAAAACACGAGCAGTACTTC.

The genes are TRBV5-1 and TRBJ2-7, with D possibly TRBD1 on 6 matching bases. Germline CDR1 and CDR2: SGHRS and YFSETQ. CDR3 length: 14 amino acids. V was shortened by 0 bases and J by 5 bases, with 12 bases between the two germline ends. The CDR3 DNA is TGCGCCAGCAGCTTGGGCACAGGGATCCACGAGCAGTACTTC. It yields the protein CASSLGTGIHEQYF. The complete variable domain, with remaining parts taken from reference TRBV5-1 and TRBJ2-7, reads KAGVTQTPRYLIKTRGQQVTLSCSPISGHRSVSWYQQTPGQGLQFLFEYFSETQRNKGNFPGRFSGRQFSNSRSEMNVSTLELGDSALYLCASSLGTGIHEQYFGPGTRLTVT.

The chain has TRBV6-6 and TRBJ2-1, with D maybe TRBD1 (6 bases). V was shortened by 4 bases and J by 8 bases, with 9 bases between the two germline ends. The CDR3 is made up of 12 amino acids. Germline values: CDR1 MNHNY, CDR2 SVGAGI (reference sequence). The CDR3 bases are TGTGCCAGCAGTTCGACAGGTTATGAGCAGTTCTTC. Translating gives CASSSTGYEQFF.

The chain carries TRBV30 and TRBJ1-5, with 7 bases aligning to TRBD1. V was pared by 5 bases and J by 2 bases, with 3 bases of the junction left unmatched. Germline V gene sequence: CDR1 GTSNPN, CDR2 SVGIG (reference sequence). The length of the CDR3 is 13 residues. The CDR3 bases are TGTGCCTGGGACAGGGAGGGCAATCAGCCCCAGCATTTT. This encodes CAWDREGNQPQHF.

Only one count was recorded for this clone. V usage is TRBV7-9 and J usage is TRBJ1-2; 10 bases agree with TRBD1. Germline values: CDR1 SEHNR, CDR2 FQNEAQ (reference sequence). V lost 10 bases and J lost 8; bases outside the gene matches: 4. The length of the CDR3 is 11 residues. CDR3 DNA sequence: TGTGCCACAAGACAGGGGGCGGGCTACACCTTC. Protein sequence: CATRQGAGYTF.

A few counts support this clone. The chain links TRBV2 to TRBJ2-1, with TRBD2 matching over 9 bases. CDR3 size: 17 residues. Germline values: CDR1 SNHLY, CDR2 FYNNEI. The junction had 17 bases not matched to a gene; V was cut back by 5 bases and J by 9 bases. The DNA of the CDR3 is TGTGCCAGCAGTCCTAAAACTAGCGGGTGGGCCGACGGTGAGCAGTTCTTC. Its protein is CASSPKTSGWADGEQFF. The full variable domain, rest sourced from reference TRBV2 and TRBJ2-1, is EPEVTQTPSHQVTQMGQEVILRCVPISNHLYFYWYRQILGQKVEFLVSFYNNEISEKSEIFDDQFSVERPDGSNFTLKIRSTKLEDSAMYFCASSPKTSGWADGEQFFGPGTRLTVL.

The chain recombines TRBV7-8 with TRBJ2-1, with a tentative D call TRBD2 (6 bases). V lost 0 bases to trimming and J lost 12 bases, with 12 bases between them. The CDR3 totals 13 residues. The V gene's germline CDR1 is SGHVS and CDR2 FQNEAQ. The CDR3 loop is CASSLADYRRQFF. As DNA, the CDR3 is TGTGCCAGCAGCTTAGCGGACTATCGGCGGCAGTTCTTC.

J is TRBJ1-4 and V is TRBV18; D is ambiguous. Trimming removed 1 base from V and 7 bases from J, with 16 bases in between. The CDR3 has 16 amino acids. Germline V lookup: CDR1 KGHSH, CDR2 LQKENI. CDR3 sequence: CASSPQEGSFTEKLFF. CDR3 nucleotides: TGTGCCAGCTCACCACAAGAAGGTAGCTTTACTGAAAAACTGTTTTTT.

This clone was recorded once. The CDR3 sequence: CASSPDRGRETQYF. The CDR3 DNA reads as TGCGCCAGCAGCCCCGACAGGGGGCGAGAGACCCAGTACTTC. The rearrangement joins TRBV5-1 to TRBJ2-5; the match to TRBD1 covers 10 bases. With V trimmed by 4 bases and J by 4 bases, 4 bases remained unmatched. Germline lookup yields CDR1 SGHRS and CDR2 YFSETQ. This CDR3 is built from 14 residues.

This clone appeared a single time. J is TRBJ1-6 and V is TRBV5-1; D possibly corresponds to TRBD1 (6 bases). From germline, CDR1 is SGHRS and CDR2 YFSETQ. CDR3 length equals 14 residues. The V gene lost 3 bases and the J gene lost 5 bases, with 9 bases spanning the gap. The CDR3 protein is CASSSDRDNSPLHF. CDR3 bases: TGCGCCAGCAGCTCGGACAGAGATAATTCACCCCTCCACTTT.